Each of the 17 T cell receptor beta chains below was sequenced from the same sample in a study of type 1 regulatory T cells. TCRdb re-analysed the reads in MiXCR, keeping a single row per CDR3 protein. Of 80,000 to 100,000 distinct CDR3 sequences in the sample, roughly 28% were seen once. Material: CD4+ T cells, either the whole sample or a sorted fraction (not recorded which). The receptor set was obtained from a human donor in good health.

The CDR3 sequence is CASSLRHSSYEQYF. The CDR3, as DNA: TGTGCCAGCAGCTTAAGACATAGCTCCTACGAGCAGTACTTC. The chain joins TRBV7-9 to TRBJ2-7; D call uncertain. Germline V gene sequence: CDR1 SEHNR, CDR2 FQNEAQ (reference sequence). This CDR3 region has 14 residues. V lost 2 bases and J lost 0, with 8 bases in between.

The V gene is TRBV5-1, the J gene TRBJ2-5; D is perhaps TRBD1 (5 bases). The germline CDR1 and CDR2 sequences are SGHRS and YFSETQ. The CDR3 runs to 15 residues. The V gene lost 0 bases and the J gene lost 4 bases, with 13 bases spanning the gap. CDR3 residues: CASSLVRARGETQYF. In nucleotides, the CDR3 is TGCGCCAGCAGCTTGGTCAGGGCGAGAGGAGAGACCCAGTACTTC.

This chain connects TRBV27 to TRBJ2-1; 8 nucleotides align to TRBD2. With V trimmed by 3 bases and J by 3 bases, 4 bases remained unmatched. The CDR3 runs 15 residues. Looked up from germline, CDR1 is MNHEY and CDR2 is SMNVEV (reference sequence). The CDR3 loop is CASSLGLGGYNEQFF. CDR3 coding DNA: TGTGCCAGCAGTTTGGGACTAGGCGGCTACAATGAGCAGTTCTTC.

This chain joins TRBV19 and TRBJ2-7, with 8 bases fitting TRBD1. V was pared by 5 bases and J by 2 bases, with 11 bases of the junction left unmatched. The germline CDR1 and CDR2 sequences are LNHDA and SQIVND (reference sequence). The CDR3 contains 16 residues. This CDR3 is CASSVHVDRGTYEQYF. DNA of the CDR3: TGTGCCAGTAGTGTTCACGTCGACAGGGGAACCTACGAGCAGTACTTC.

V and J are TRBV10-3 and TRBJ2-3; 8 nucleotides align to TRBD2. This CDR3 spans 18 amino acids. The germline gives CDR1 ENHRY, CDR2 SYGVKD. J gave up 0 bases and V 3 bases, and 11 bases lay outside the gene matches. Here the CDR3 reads CAISDSFRLATSTDTQYF. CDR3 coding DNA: TGTGCCATCAGTGACTCTTTTCGACTAGCGACTAGCACAGATACGCAGTATTTT.

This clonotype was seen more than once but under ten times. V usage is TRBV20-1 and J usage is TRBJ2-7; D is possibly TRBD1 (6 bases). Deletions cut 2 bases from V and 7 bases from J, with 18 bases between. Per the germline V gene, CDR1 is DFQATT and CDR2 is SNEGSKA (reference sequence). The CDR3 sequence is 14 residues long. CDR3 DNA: TGCAGTGCTAGACCGTCTACAGGGCCTACGGAGCAGTACTTC. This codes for CSARPSTGPTEQYF.

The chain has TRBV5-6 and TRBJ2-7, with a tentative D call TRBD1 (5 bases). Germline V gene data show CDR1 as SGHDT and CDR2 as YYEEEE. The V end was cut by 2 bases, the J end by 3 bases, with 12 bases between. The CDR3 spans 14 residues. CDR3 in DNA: TGTGCCAGCAGCTTCCGACAGTCCAACTACGAGCAGTACTTC. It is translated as CASSFRQSNYEQYF.

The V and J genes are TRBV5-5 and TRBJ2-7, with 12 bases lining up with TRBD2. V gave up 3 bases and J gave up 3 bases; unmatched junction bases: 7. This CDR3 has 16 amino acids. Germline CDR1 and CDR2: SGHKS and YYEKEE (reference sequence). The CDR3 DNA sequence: TGTGCCAGCAGCTCCACACTAGCGGGGGGATACTACGAGCAGTACTTC. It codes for CASSSTLAGGYYEQYF.

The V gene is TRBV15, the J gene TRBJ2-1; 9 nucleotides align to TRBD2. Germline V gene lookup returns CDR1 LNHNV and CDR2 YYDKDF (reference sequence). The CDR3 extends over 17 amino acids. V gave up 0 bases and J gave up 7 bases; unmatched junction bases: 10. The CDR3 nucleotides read TGTGCCACCAGCAGAGATATCCTAGCGGGAAAGCTGAATGAGCAGTTCTTC. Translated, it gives CATSRDILAGKLNEQFF.

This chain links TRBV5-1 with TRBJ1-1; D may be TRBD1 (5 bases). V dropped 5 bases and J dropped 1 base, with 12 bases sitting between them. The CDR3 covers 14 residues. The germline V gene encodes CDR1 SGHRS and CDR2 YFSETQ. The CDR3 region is CASSWGGGNTEAFF. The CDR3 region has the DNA TGCGCCAGCAGTTGGGGGGGAGGGAACACTGAAGCTTTCTTT.

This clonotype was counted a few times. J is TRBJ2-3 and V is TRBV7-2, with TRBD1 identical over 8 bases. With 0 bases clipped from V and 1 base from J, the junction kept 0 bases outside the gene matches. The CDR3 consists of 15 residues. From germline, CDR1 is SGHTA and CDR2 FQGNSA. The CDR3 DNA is TGTGCCAGCAGCTTAGCACAGGGGGGCACAGATACGCAGTATTTT. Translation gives CASSLAQGGTDTQYF.

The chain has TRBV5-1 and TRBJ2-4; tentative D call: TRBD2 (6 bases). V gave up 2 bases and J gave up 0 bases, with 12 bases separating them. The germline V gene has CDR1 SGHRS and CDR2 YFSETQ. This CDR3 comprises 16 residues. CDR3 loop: CASSFYSGLAKNIQYF. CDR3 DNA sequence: TGCGCCAGCAGCTTCTATAGCGGTCTAGCCAAAAACATTCAGTACTTC. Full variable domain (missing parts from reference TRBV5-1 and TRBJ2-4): KAGVTQTPRYLIKTRGQQVTLSCSPISGHRSVSWYQQTPGQGLQFLFEYFSETQRNKGNFPGRFSGRQFSNSRSEMNVSTLELGDSALYLCASSFYSGLAKNIQYFGAGTRLSVL.

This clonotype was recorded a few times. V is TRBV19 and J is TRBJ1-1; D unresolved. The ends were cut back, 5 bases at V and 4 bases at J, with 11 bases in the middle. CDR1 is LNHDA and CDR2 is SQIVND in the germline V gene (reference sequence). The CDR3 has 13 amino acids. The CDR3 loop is CASSEETLTEAFF. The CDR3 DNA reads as TGTGCCAGTAGTGAGGAAACCCTCACTGAAGCTTTCTTT.

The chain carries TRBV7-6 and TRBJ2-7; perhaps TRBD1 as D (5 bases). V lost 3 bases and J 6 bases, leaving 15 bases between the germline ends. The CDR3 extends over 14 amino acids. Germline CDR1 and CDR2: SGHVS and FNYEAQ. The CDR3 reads CASSLAGIDGEQYF. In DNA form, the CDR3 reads TGTGCCAGCAGCTTGGCAGGGATTGATGGCGAGCAGTACTTC.

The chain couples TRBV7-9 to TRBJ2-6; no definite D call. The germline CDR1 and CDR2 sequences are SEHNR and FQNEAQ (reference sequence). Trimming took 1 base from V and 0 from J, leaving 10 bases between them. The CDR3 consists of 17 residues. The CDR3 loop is CASSLGWARSGANVLTF. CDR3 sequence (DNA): TGTGCCAGCAGCTTAGGGTGGGCACGCTCTGGGGCCAACGTCCTGACTTTC.

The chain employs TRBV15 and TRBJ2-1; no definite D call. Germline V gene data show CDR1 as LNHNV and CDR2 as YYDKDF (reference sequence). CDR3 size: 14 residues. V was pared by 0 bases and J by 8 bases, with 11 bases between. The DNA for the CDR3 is TGTGCCACCAGCAGAGATCTAGGAGTTTATGAGCAGTTCTTC. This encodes CATSRDLGVYEQFF.

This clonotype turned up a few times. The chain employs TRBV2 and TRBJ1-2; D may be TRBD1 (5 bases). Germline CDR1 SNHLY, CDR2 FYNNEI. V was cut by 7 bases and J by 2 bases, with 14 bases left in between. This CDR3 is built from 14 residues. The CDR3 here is CASTGFAGNYGYTF. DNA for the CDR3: TGTGCCAGCACCGGATTCGCAGGGAACTATGGCTACACCTTC.